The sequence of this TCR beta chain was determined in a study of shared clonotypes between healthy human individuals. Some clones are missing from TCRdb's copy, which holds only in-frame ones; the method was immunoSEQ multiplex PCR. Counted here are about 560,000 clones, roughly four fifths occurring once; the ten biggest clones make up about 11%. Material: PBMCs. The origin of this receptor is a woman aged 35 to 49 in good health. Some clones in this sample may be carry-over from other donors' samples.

This chain's CDR3 is CASSRRDHTDTQYF. Written as DNA, the CDR3 is TGTGCCAGCAGCCGACGGGACCACACAGATACGCAGTATTTT. The chain couples TRBV2 to TRBJ2-3; D is tentatively TRBD1 or TRBD2 (5 bases each). The CDR3 runs to 14 residues. Between the trimmed V and J ends, which lost 6 bases and 2 bases, there was a span of 12 bases. Germline loops: CDR1 SNHLY, CDR2 FYNNEI.